This is a list of T cell receptor beta chains from one sample in a study of blood T cell repertoires in COVID-19. The protocol was immunoSEQ multiplex PCR, while the TCRdb copy is restricted to in-frame clones and leaves out a portion. The profile shows some 130,000 clones, approximately 84% of them singletons. Material: peripheral blood. Receptors originate from a man in his 70s with acute or convalescent COVID-19. Both conserved end residues are part of each CDR3. A D gene is named only where the DNA matches it firmly. Where a row states a size, it is once, few, many or the class of an expanded clone; other rows omit it.

TRBD1	TRBV10-3	TRBJ1-2	once	TGTGCCATCAGTGACCGGGACAGGGGGCCCCTTGGCTACACCTTC	CAISDRDRGPLGYTF
-	TRBV11-2	TRBJ2-5	-	TGTGCCAGCAGCTTAGGACGGACAGCCCAAGAGACCCAGTACTTC	CASSLGRTAQETQYF
-	TRBV6-6	TRBJ2-3	once	TGTGCCAGCAGCCTAGGACATACTAGCACAGATACGCAGTATTTT	CASSLGHTSTDTQYF
-	TRBV27	TRBJ2-7	-	TGTGCCAGCAGTCACCGGGATCCAGCCCACGAGCAGTACTTC	CASSHRDPAHEQYF
-	TRBV5-1	TRBJ1-2	-	TGCGCCAGCAGCTTGGCCGGGGGGCGCTCCAATGGCTACACCTTC	CASSLAGGRSNGYTF
-	TRBV11-1	TRBJ2-5	-	TGTGCCAGCAGCTTCTCAGGGTACCAAGAGACCCAGTACTTC	CASSFSGYQETQYF
-	TRBV18	TRBJ1-1	-	TGTGCCAGCTCACTTCTCAGGGACATGAACACTGAAGCTTTCTTT	CASSLLRDMNTEAFF
-	TRBV5-1	TRBJ2-7	-	TGCGCCAGCAGCTTGTCCGAGTACTACGAGCAGTACTTC	CASSLSEYYEQYF
-	TRBV5-5	TRBJ1-6	-	TGTGCCAGCAGCTTTAGGGACACCCTCTATAATTCACCCCTCCACTTT	CASSFRDTLYNSPLHF
-	TRBV10-3	TRBJ1-1	-	TGTGCCATCAGCCCACTGGGTGGGGGCTTGGCCACTGAAGCTTTCTTT	CAISPLGGGLATEAFF
TRBD1	TRBV6-5	TRBJ1-1	-	TGTGCCAGCAGTTACGGGCGCACAGGGGTCACTGAAGCTTTCTTT	CASSYGRTGVTEAFF
-	TRBV7-9	TRBJ2-2	-	TGTGCCAGCAGCTTAGCGTATGCGGGGCCATACACCGGGGAGCTGTTTTTT	CASSLAYAGPYTGELFF
-	TRBV18	TRBJ1-5	-	TGTGCCAGCTCACCTCAACAGGGAGGCAATCAGCCCCAGCATTTT	CASSPQQGGNQPQHF
TRBD1	TRBV10-2	TRBJ2-7	few	TGCGCCAGCAGTCCTCTAGGCCGGGACAGATACTCCTACGAGCAGTACTTC	CASSPLGRDRYSYEQYF
-	TRBV6-5	TRBJ1-1	-	TGTGCCAGCAGTTTGGACGGGGCTGAAGCTTTCTTT	CASSLDGAEAFF
TRBD1	TRBV11-2	TRBJ2-2	once	TGTGCCAGCAGCCTGGACAGGGTGGGCACCGGGGAGCTGTTTTTT	CASSLDRVGTGELFF
TRBD2	TRBV7-6	TRBJ2-2	-	TGTGCCAGCAGCTTAGCTAGCGGGGAGACATTAAACACCGGGGAGCTGTTTTTT	CASSLASGETLNTGELFF
TRBD1	TRBV10-1	TRBJ2-2	-	TGCGCCAGCAGTGAGACGGGACAGGGATTTAGGTCCGGGGAGCTGTTTTTT	CASSETGQGFRSGELFF
-	TRBV7-9	TRBJ1-6	once	TGTGCCAGCAGCTTAGCGAGAGGCTCCTATAATTCACCCCTCCACTTT	CASSLARGSYNSPLHF
TRBD2	TRBV6-6	TRBJ2-3	-	TGTGCCAGCAGTCCCCGACCGCAGCGGGGGACCACCACAGATACGCAGTATTTT	CASSPRPQRGTTTDTQYF
-	TRBV5-1	TRBJ1-1	-	TGCGCCAGCAGCTCTCGGGCCGGGGGCACTGAAGCTTTCTTT	CASSSRAGGTEAFF
-	TRBV9	TRBJ2-1	-	TGTGCCAGCAGCGCCGGGACTGGGGGCAATGAGCAGTTCTTC	CASSAGTGGNEQFF
TRBD2	TRBV5-1	TRBJ2-7	-	TGCGCCAGCAGCTTGGGGCTAGCGGGAGATACCCTCTACTACGAGCAGTACTTC	CASSLGLAGDTLYYEQYF
TRBD1	TRBV7-9	TRBJ1-1	-	TGTGCCAGCAGCTCCCGTCCCGGGACAGGGGGCACTGAAGCTTTCTTT	CASSSRPGTGGTEAFF
TRBD1	TRBV15	TRBJ2-7	-	TGTGCCACCAGCAGAGATGTGGGACAGGAATACGAGCAGTACTTC	CATSRDVGQEYEQYF
TRBD1	TRBV3-1/TRBV3-2	TRBJ1-6	few	TGTGCCAGCAGCCAAGATACAGGGGGGCTACTTGATTCACCCCTCCACTTT	CASSQDTGGLLDSPLHF
-	TRBV3-1/TRBV3-2	TRBJ1-2	-	TGTGCCAGCAGCCAGGGGGCAGGGCTCTATGGCTACACCTTC	CASSQGAGLYGYTF
TRBD1	TRBV9	TRBJ1-2	-	TGTGCCAGCAGCGTAGAGACAGGGAATGGCTACACCTTC	CASSVETGNGYTF
TRBD1	TRBV5-1	TRBJ1-2	once	TGCGCCAGCAGCTGGGGACAGGAAACGGGCGGCTACACCTTC	CASSWGQETGGYTF
TRBD2	TRBV27	TRBJ2-7	once	TGTGCCAGCAGTCCCCGGGCTAGCGGGGGCTACGAGCAGTACTTC	CASSPRASGGYEQYF
TRBD2	TRBV29-1	TRBJ2-3	-	TGCAGCGTTGAGGGGACTAGTTTCACCCATACGCAGTATTTT	CSVEGTSFTHTQYF
TRBD1	TRBV4-2	TRBJ1-2	-	TGTGCCAGCAGCCAAACGTCGACAGGGACATATGGCTACACCTTC	CASSQTSTGTYGYTF
TRBD1	TRBV18	TRBJ1-5	-	TGTGCCAGCTCGCTACAGGGGCCCCTACGCAATCAGCCCCAGCATTTT	CASSLQGPLRNQPQHF
-	TRBV20-1	TRBJ1-1	-	TGCAGGCCACCCGGGGGATCTGAAGCTTTCTTT	CRPPGGSEAFF
-	TRBV5-1	TRBJ1-5	-	TGCGCCAGCAGCTTGGGAGGCGGGTCGGAGCCCCAGCATTTT	CASSLGGGSEPQHF
TRBD2	TRBV28	TRBJ2-7	-	TGTGCCAGCAGTTTAACTAGCGGATCCTACGAGCAGTACTTC	CASSLTSGSYEQYF
-	TRBV27	TRBJ1-1	-	TGTGCCAGCAGAAGACAGTACGAAAACACTGAAGCTTTCTTC	CASRRQYENTEAFF
TRBD1	TRBV28	TRBJ2-7	-	TGTGCCAGCAGTTTAGCGACAGGGGGTCAACACGAGCAGTACTTC	CASSLATGGQHEQYF
-	TRBV6-5	TRBJ2-1	-	TGTGCCAGCAGTTACGTGGGGAGCCCCAATGAGCAGTTCTTC	CASSYVGSPNEQFF
-	TRBV2	TRBJ2-2	-	TGTGCCAGCAGTGACAGGGTGGCCGGGGAGCTGTTTTTT	CASSDRVAGELFF
-	TRBV2	TRBJ2-2	-	TGTGCCAGCACCTCAATACCGGGACTGACCACCGGGGAGCTGTTTTTT	CASTSIPGLTTGELFF
-	TRBV3-1/TRBV3-2	TRBJ1-6	-	TGTGCCAGCAGCCAAGTCCCCGGGTATTATAATTCACCCCTCCACTTT	CASSQVPGYYNSPLHF
TRBD1	TRBV19	TRBJ2-2	-	TGTGCCAGTAGTATCGGTAGGGGGCAAGACACCGGGGAGCTGTTTTTT	CASSIGRGQDTGELFF
-	TRBV5-5	TRBJ2-7	-	TGTGCCAGCAGCGTGCGGACATTACAACTCTACGAGCAGTACTTC	CASSVRTLQLYEQYF
-	TRBV7-2	TRBJ1-3	-	TGTGCCAGCAGCTTACAGGGAGGCTCTGGAAACACCATATATTTT	CASSLQGGSGNTIYF
-	TRBV2	TRBJ1-1	-	TGTGCCAGCAGTGAAGGGCGGTGGATAGAAGCTTTCTTT	CASSEGRWIEAFF
-	TRBV2	TRBJ1-1	-	TGTGCCAGCACTCGGGAGGGGAACACTGAAGCTTTCTTT	CASTREGNTEAFF
-	TRBV7-8	TRBJ2-1	-	TGTGCCAGCAGCGGAGGGGACGGGGGGCGGACCTACAATGAGCAGTTCTTC	CASSGGDGGRTYNEQFF
TRBD1	TRBV5-1	TRBJ2-1	once	TGCGCCAGCAGTCCCCTCGACAGGGTGGGCAATGAGCAGTTCTTC	CASSPLDRVGNEQFF
TRBD1	TRBV19	TRBJ1-2	large	TGTGCCAGTAGCCAAGACAGGGGGATTTTCTATGGCTACACCTTC	CASSQDRGIFYGYTF
TRBD1	TRBV6-5	TRBJ2-7	-	TGTGCCAGCAGCCGGGACAGGGAGACCGAGCAGTACTTC	CASSRDRETEQYF
-	TRBV5-6	TRBJ1-5	-	TGTGCCAGCAGCTTGGGAGTATTGGTCGGTCAGCCCCAGCATTTT	CASSLGVLVGQPQHF
TRBD1	TRBV5-4	TRBJ2-1	once	TGTGCCAGCAGCTTGGCGACAGGGGGAGGGGGGTACAATGAGCAGTTCTTC	CASSLATGGGGYNEQFF
-	TRBV6-1	TRBJ1-2	-	TGTGCCAGCAGTGAAAGGGGGAAGGGAGGCTACACCTTC	CASSERGKGGYTF
-	TRBV14	TRBJ1-1	-	TGTGCCAGCAGCCAAGACAGGAACACTGAAGCTTTCTTT	CASSQDRNTEAFF
TRBD1	TRBV5-5	TRBJ1-4	-	TGTGCCAGCAGCCCCGGACAGGGAAGTGAAAAACTGTTTTTT	CASSPGQGSEKLFF
-	TRBV14	TRBJ1-2	-	TGTGCCAGCAGCCGTTTATTTCGAGGGCACGGCTATGGCTACACCTTC	CASSRLFRGHGYGYTF
-	TRBV15	TRBJ1-1	few	TGTGCCACCAGCAGTGCGGGGATCGGGCAGATGAACACTGAAGCTTTCTTT	CATSSAGIGQMNTEAFF
-	TRBV19	TRBJ1-1	-	TGTGCCAGTAGTAAGGAGGGACTGAACACTGAAGCTTTCTTT	CASSKEGLNTEAFF